This TCR beta chain was profiled in a study of cytomegalovirus exposure and HLA in healthy donors. Study outcomes and limitations: As was reported, the HLA-A and HLA-B alleles of most subjects were accurately predicted from TCR beta sequences.

The V gene lost 4 bases and the J gene lost 2 bases, with 13 bases spanning the gap. Looked up from germline, CDR1 is SGHNT and CDR2 is YYREEE (reference sequence). This CDR3 comprises 14 residues. PCR primers comprised 60 Vbeta and 13 Jbeta primers. This table comes from immunoSEQ multiplex PCR, and its TCRdb copy is limited to in-frame clones, with some not included. The sample table sets out 100,000 to 150,000 clones. As for this clone: The antigen remains unidentified.

The sample was PBMCs. The TCR originated in a man in his thirties or forties in good health and CMV-seronegative. The genes are TRBV5-4 and TRBJ2-7, with D possibly TRBD1 on 6 matching bases. CDR3 coding DNA: TGTGCCAGCAGCAAGAGGGACAAAACCTACGAGCAGTACTTC. Encoded protein: CASSKRDKTYEQYF.